This T cell receptor beta chain was captured in a study of T cell responses to AZD1222 COVID-19 vaccine. Germline CDR1 and CDR2: SGHRS and YFSETQ. The ends were cut back, 7 bases at V and 5 bases at J, with 18 bases in the middle. The CDR3 contains 15 residues. This table comes from immunoSEQ multiplex PCR, and its TCRdb copy is limited to in-frame clones, with some not included. This sample has 50,000 to 65,000 clones, with over 80% found just once. To note about this clone: Its antigen remains unidentified.

Overall study results and limits: Per reports, nearly half of all spike-specific TCRs target regions that are unmutated in variants. Among the donors, most were white British and more were female, and clonal diversity was possibly underestimated. Along spike, vaccine-associated CD4 TCRs were found throughout, with dominance at 160-218 and 743-854.

The clonotype comes from an adult who received the MenACWY meningococcal vaccine as a control. This sample comprised peripheral blood, obtained 28 days after the second dose of the MenACWY control vaccine. This rearrangement joins TRBV5-1 to TRBJ2-2; a possible D gene is TRBD2 (5 bases). The CDR3 nucleotides read TGCGCCAGCGCCGCCGGCGGGTCCTCAACCGGGGAGCTGTTTTTT. Its protein product is CASAAGGSSTGELFF.